The present T cell receptor beta chain was sequenced within a study of blood T cell repertoires in COVID-19. Study as a whole: In each case, the material was cDNA or gDNA derived from T cells, B-cell-depleted T cells, or PBMCs.

In the authors' workflow: Estimated nucleated cell counts came from reference gene primer amplification. Using immunoSEQ multiplex PCR, the repertoire was profiled, and TCRdb retains in-frame clones only, with some absent. The V and J calls and the clone size are those of that table, but D and trimming were determined from the DNA. The sample consists of around 200,000 clones, 89% of them appearing once. Germline V CDR1 and CDR2: SGHKS, YYEKEE (reference sequence). V lost 1 base and J 7 bases, leaving 9 bases between the germline ends. The CDR3 is 12 amino acids. This receptor was taken from a man aged 40-50 years with acute or convalescent COVID-19. This rearrangement joins TRBV5-5 to TRBJ2-7; a possible D gene is TRBD2 (5 bases). Sequenced: peripheral blood. CDR3 residues: CASSLSGGEQYF. In nucleotides, the CDR3 is TGTGCCAGCAGCTTGTCAGGAGGTGAGCAGTACTTC.